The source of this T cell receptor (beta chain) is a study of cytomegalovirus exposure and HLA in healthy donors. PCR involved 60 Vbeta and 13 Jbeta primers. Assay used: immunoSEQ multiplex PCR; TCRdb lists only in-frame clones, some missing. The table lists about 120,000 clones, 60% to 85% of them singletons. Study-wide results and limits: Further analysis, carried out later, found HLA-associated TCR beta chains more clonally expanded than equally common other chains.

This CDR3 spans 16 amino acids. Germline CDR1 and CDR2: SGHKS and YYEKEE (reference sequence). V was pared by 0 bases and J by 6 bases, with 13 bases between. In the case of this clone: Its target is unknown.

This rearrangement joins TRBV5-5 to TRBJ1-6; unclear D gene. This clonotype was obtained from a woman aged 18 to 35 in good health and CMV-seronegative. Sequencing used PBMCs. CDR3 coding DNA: TGTGCCAGCAGCTTGGAATTTCCCGGAGGTAATTCACCCCTCCACTTT. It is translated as CASSLEFPGGNSPLHF.